The 19 T cell receptor beta chains presented below share a single source sample, sequenced in a study of memory CD4+ T cells and cytomegalovirus serostatus. TCRdb's copy holds only in-frame clones and misses some; the assay was immunoSEQ multiplex PCR. The repertoire has some 67,000 clones, about 80% of them found once; the top ten carry under 6%. The sort gate was single viable CD3+CD4+CD8-CD45RO+ cells for memory CD4+ T cells. Sequencing used memory CD4+ T cells from blood. These receptors were obtained from an adult in good health and CMV-seropositive.

This chain joins TRBV2 and TRBJ2-6, with D perhaps given as TRBD1 or TRBD2 (5 bases each). Germline CDR1 reads SNHLY; CDR2 reads FYNNEI. The CDR3 runs 16 residues. Trimming shortened V by 5 bases and J by 1 base, and 12 bases separated the two germline ends. The CDR3 protein is CASSLTGGSGANVLTF. DNA for the CDR3: TGTGCCAGCAGTCTTACAGGAGGTTCTGGGGCCAACGTCCTGACTTTC.

This clone is a singleton in its sample. The chain carries TRBV7-2 and TRBJ1-1, with D possibly TRBD1 on 6 matching bases. Trimming cost V 3 bases and J 5 bases, with 13 bases left between them. Germline CDR1 SGHTA, CDR2 FQGNSA. This CDR3 is 14 amino acids long. CDR3 amino acids: CASSFGQRGTEAFF. The CDR3 DNA reads TGTGCCAGCAGCTTTGGACAGAGAGGTACTGAAGCTTTCTTT.

This chain joins TRBV11-2 and TRBJ2-7; D is uncertain. This CDR3 contains 13 residues. Germline V gene data show CDR1 as SGHAT and CDR2 as FQNNGV. V lost 7 bases and J 0 bases, leaving 10 bases between the germline ends. The CDR3: CASTELSSYEQYF. The CDR3 DNA sequence: TGTGCCAGCACCGAACTGAGCTCCTACGAGCAGTACTTC. Looking up the rest from reference TRBV11-2 and TRBJ2-7 gives the full variable domain: EAGVAQSPRYKIIEKRQSVAFWCNPISGHATLYWYQQILGQGPKLLIQFQNNGVVDDSQLPKDRFSAERLKGVDSTLKIQPAKLEDSAVYLCASTELSSYEQYFGPGTRLTVT.

This clone occurred a few times. The rearrangement links TRBV5-1 to TRBJ1-6; no reliable D call. V lost 0 bases and J 9 bases, leaving 10 bases between the germline ends. Germline loops: CDR1 SGHRS, CDR2 YFSETQ. The CDR3 totals 14 residues. The CDR3 is CASSLEGWGSPLHF. The DNA for the CDR3 is TGCGCCAGCAGCTTGGAAGGGTGGGGTTCACCCCTCCACTTT.

This chain joins TRBV6-5 and TRBJ1-2, with D possibly matching TRBD1 (6 bases). This CDR3 spans 15 amino acids. The ends were cut back, 6 bases at V and 7 bases at J, with 21 bases in the middle. Germline lookup yields CDR1 MNHEY and CDR2 SVGAGI. The CDR3: CASSPWQGLRAGYTF. The CDR3 coding sequence is TGTGCCAGCAGCCCTTGGCAGGGGCTCAGGGCTGGCTACACCTTC.

This clone has just one count. The chain couples TRBV7-9 to TRBJ2-3; D is unresolved. Deletions cut 1 base from V and 2 bases from J, with 7 bases between. The CDR3 is 14 residues long. Per the germline V gene, CDR1 is SEHNR and CDR2 is FQNEAQ (reference sequence). The CDR3 DNA reads as TGTGCCAGCAGCTTAGTCTCCACCACAGATACGCAGTATTTT. Encoded protein: CASSLVSTTDTQYF. The variable domain in full, with the rest retrieved from reference TRBV7-9 and TRBJ2-3, is DTGVSQNPRHKITKRGQNVTFRCDPISEHNRLYWYRQTLGQGPEFLTYFQNEAQLEKSRLLSDRFSAERPKGSFSTLEIQRTEQGDSAMYLCASSLVSTTDTQYFGPGTRLTVL.

As to this clone: Other DNA sequences in the sample encode the same CDR3. The chain uses TRBV7-2 and TRBJ1-2, with D uncertain. The length of the CDR3 is 12 residues. Germline V gives CDR1 SGHTA, CDR2 FQGNSA. Trimming took 0 bases from V and 8 from J, leaving 7 bases between them. As DNA, the CDR3 is TGTGCCAGCAGCTTAGCCGGGTACGGCTACACCTTC. Its translation is CASSLAGYGYTF.

This clone was counted only a few times. V gene TRBV6-6 combines with J gene TRBJ2-2, with D perhaps given as TRBD1 or TRBD2 (6 bases each). The CDR3 runs 15 residues. The ends were cut back, 4 bases at V and 2 bases at J, with 11 bases in the middle. Germline loops: CDR1 MNHNY, CDR2 SVGAGI (reference sequence). CDR3 nucleotides: TGTGCCAGCAGTTCAGAGGGGGGAAACACCGGGGAGCTGTTTTTT. It encodes CASSSEGGNTGELFF.

The rearrangement joins TRBV5-1 to TRBJ2-7, with 8 bases identical to TRBD2. The CDR3 has 15 amino acids. With V trimmed by 1 base and J by 2 bases, 5 bases remained unmatched. Germline V gives CDR1 SGHRS, CDR2 YFSETQ. CDR3 coding DNA: TGCGCCAGCAGCTTGAGCGGGAGCCCGACCTACGAGCAGTACTTC. Translated, it gives CASSLSGSPTYEQYF.

The gene calls are TRBV11-3 and TRBJ2-5, with 8 bases lining up with TRBD2. The V and J ends lost 5 bases and 5 bases, in that order; junction bases with no gene match: 10. CDR3 length: 15 residues. The V gene's germline CDR1 is SGHNT and CDR2 YENEEA. For the CDR3, the DNA is TGTGCCAGCAGCCGGACTAGCCTTGACGGGGAGACCCAGTACTTC. Translating gives CASSRTSLDGETQYF. Full variable domain (rest looked up from reference TRBV11-3 and TRBJ2-5): EAGVVQSPRYKIIEKKQPVAFWCNPISGHNTLYWYLQNLGQGPELLIRYENEEAVDDSQLPKDRFSAERLKGVDSTLKIQPAELGDSAVYLCASSRTSLDGETQYFGPGTRLLVL.

The V gene is TRBV7-2, the J gene TRBJ1-2; D is unclear. The CDR3 extends over 15 amino acids. Germline lookup yields CDR1 SGHTA and CDR2 FQGNSA. V was cut by 1 base and J by 5 bases, with 14 bases left in between. The CDR3 region is CASSLGPRDPYGYTF. The CDR3, as DNA: TGTGCCAGCAGCTTAGGTCCCCGAGACCCATATGGCTACACCTTC.

To note about this clone: The identical CDR3 is also encoded by other nucleotide sequences in the sample. The chain is built from TRBV7-6 and TRBJ2-5; tentatively, D is TRBD1 or TRBD2 (5 bases each). Looked up from germline, CDR1 is SGHVS and CDR2 is FNYEAQ. The CDR3 is made up of 13 amino acids. V lost 5 bases and J lost 2, with 9 bases in between. CDR3 sequence: CASSRGRQETQYF. In DNA form, the CDR3 reads TGTGCCAGCAGCCGGGGACGGCAAGAGACCCAGTACTTC.

The chain recombines TRBV9 with TRBJ2-1, with TRBD2 matching 8 bases. Trimming took 4 bases from V and 7 from J; bases not matched to a gene: 13. CDR1 and CDR2 from the germline V gene are SGDLS and YYNGEE. This CDR3 is built from 16 residues. CDR3 bases: TGTGCCAGCAGCTCCATTGCGGGGGGCGGTCTGAATGAGCAGTTCTTC. Amino acid sequence: CASSSIAGGGLNEQFF.

V gene TRBV28 combines with J gene TRBJ1-1, with a weak D call TRBD1 (5 bases). The germline V gene encodes CDR1 MDHEN and CDR2 SYDVKM. Deletions cut 5 bases from V and 8 bases from J, with 12 bases between. The CDR3 extends over 12 amino acids. The CDR3 nucleotides are TGTGCCAGCAGTGTCAGACAGCCGGAAGCTTTCTTT. Amino acid sequence: CASSVRQPEAFF.

V and J are TRBV28 and TRBJ1-5, with a tentative D call TRBD1 (5 bases). This CDR3 contains 15 residues. Germline CDR1 and CDR2: MDHEN and SYDVKM. V lost 6 bases and J 0 bases, leaving 12 bases between the germline ends. The DNA for the CDR3 is TGTGCCAGCAGGCTGGGGCCGGTTAGCAATCAGCCCCAGCATTTT. It specifies CASRLGPVSNQPQHF.

V is TRBV28 and J is TRBJ1-2; D is uncertain. The CDR3 spans 13 residues. The germline CDR1 and CDR2 sequences are MDHEN and SYDVKM. Trimming took off 6 bases at V and 8 bases at J, with 16 bases between the two ends. The CDR3 DNA is TGTGCCAGCAGCCCTCAGTATCGGGGAGGCTACACCTTC. As protein: CASSPQYRGGYTF.

This chain connects TRBV7-2 to TRBJ1-3; D is unclear. The germline V gene encodes CDR1 SGHTA and CDR2 FQGNSA. The V and J ends lost 5 bases and 3 bases respectively, with 11 bases between them. The CDR3 sequence is 14 residues long. CDR3 sequence reads: CASSKDLFGNTIYF. The CDR3 bases are TGTGCCAGCAGCAAGGACTTATTTGGAAACACCATATATTTT.

This chain joins TRBV5-1 and TRBJ1-1; 11 bases are a match to TRBD1. Looked up from germline, CDR1 is SGHRS and CDR2 is YFSETQ. After removal of 4 bases from V and 1 base from J, the junction contained 3 bases not matched to a gene. The CDR3 length is 15 residues. DNA for the CDR3: TGCGCCAGCAGCCGGACAGGGGGCGCGAACACTGAAGCTTTCTTT. This gives the protein CASSRTGGANTEAFF.

V usage is TRBV9 and J usage is TRBJ1-5; 8 bases are shared with TRBD1. Germline V gene sequence: CDR1 SGDLS, CDR2 YYNGEE. The V segment lost 3 bases and the J segment 0 bases; nucleotides outside the gene matches: 5. The CDR3 has 16 residues. CDR3 sequence reads: CASSERQGISNQPQHF. The CDR3 coding sequence is TGTGCCAGCAGCGAAAGACAGGGGATTAGCAATCAGCCCCAGCATTTT.